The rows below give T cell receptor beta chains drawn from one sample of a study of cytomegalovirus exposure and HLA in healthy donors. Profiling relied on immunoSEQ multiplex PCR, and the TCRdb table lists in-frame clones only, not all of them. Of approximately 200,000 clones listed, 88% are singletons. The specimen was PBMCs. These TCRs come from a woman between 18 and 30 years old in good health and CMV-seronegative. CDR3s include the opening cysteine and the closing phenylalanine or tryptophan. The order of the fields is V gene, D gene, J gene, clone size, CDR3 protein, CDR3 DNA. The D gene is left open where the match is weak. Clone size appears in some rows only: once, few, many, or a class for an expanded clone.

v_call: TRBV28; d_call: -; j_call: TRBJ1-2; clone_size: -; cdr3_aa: CASSLGTGYGYTF; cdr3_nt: TGTGCCAGCAGTTTAGGGACTGGCTATGGCTACACCTTC
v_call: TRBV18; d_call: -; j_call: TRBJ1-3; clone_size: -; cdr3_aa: CASSPTWFSGNTIYF; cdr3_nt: TGTGCCAGCTCACCCACATGGTTCTCTGGAAACACCATATATTTT
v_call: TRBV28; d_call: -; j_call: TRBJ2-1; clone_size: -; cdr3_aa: CASSLSGTSYNEQFF; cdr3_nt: TGTGCCAGCAGTTTATCAGGGACTTCCTACAATGAGCAGTTCTTC
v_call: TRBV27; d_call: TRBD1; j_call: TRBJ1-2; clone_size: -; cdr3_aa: CASTSRQGPIYGYTF; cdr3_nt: TGTGCCAGCACATCCCGACAGGGCCCCATCTATGGCTACACCTTC
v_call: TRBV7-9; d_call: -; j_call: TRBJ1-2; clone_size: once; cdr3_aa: CASSSQGTGYTF; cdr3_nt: TGTGCCAGCAGCTCCCAGGGGACTGGCTACACCTTC
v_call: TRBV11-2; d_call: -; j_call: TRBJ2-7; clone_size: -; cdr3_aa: CASSHSSGPYEQYF; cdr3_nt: TGTGCCAGCAGCCACTCTTCGGGTCCCTACGAGCAGTACTTC
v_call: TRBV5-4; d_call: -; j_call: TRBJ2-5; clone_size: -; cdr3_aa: CASSLEREWETQYF; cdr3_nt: TGTGCCAGCAGCTTGGAACGGGAGTGGGAGACCCAGTACTTC
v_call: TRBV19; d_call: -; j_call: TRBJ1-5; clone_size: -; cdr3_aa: CASSPSHYRDQPQHF; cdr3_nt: TGTGCCAGTAGTCCATCTCACTACAGGGATCAGCCCCAGCATTTT
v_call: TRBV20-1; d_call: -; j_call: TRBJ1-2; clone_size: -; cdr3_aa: CSAREEPSTRF; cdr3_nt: TGCAGTGCTAGAGAGGAGCCATCCACGCGGTTC
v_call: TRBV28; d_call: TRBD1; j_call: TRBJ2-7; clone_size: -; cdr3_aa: CASSKPAGTGRHEQYF; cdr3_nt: TGTGCCAGCAGCAAACCTGCCGGGACAGGACGCCACGAGCAGTACTTC
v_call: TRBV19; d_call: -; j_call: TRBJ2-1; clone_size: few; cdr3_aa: CASSISSYNEQFF; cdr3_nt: TGTGCCAGTAGTATTAGCTCGTACAATGAGCAGTTCTTC
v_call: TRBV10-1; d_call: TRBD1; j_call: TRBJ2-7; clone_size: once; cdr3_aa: CASSESTGYEQYF; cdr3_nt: TGCGCCAGCAGTGAGTCGACAGGGTACGAGCAGTACTTC
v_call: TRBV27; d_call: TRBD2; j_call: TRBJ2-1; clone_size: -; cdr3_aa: CASILAGGGNEQFF; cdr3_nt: TGTGCCAGCATCTTAGCGGGAGGAGGGAATGAGCAGTTCTTC
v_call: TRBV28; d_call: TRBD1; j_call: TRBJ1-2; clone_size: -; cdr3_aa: CASSLIGGTGLGYTF; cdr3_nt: TGTGCCAGCAGTTTAATTGGTGGGACAGGGCTTGGCTACACCTTC
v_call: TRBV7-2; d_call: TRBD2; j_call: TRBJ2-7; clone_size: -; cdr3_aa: CASSLFSMGLAGYEQYF; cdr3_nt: TGTGCCAGCAGCTTATTTTCTATGGGACTAGCGGGATACGAGCAGTACTTC
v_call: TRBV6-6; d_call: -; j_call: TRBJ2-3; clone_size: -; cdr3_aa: CASTSPGDTDTQYF; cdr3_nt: TGTGCCAGCACGTCCCCGGGGGACACAGATACGCAGTATTTT
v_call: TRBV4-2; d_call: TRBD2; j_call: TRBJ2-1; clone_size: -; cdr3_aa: CASSQTSGSPDEQFF; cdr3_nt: TGTGCCAGCAGCCAGACTAGCGGGAGTCCTGATGAGCAGTTCTTC
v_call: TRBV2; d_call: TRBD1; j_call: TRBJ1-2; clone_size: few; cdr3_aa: CASTPKRDRGRYGYTF; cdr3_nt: TGTGCCAGCACCCCGAAGAGGGACAGGGGGCGGTATGGCTACACCTTC
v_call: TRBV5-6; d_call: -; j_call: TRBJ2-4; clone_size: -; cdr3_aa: CASSYRVLAKNIQYF; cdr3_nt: TGTGCCAGCAGCTACAGGGTTTTGGCCAAAAACATTCAGTACTTC
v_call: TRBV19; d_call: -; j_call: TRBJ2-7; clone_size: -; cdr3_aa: CASSPRAFSTYEQYF; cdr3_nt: TGTGCCAGTAGCCCCAGGGCTTTTTCGACCTACGAGCAGTACTTC
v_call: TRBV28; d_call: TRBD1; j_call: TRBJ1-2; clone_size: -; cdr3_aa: CASRILTGNYGYTF; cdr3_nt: TGTGCCAGCCGCATTCTGACAGGGAACTATGGCTACACCTTC
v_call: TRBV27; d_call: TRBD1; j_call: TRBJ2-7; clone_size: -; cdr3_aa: CASSWDRKAYEQYF; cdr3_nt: TGTGCCAGCAGCTGGGACAGAAAGGCCTACGAGCAGTACTTC
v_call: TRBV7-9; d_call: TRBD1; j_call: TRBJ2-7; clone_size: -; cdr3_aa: CASSPNFRTGIYEQYF; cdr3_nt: TGTGCCAGCAGCCCTAATTTCCGGACAGGGATCTACGAGCAGTACTTC
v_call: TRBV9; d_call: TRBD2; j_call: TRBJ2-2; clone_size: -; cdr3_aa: CASSVRTSRNTGELFF; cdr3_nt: TGTGCCAGCAGCGTAAGGACTAGCAGGAACACCGGGGAGCTGTTTTTT
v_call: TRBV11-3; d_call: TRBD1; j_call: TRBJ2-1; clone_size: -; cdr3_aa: CASSLGAGDRGKNEQFF; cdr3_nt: TGTGCCAGCAGCTTAGGTGCCGGGGACAGGGGTAAAAATGAGCAGTTCTTC
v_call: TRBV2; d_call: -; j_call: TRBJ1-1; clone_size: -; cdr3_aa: CASTGPAGTEAFF; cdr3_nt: TGTGCCAGCACCGGGCCTGCGGGCACTGAAGCTTTCTTT
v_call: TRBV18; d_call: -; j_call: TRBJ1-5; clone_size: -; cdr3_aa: CASSPAGNQPQHF; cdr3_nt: TGTGCCAGCTCCCCTGCAGGTAATCAGCCCCAGCATTTT
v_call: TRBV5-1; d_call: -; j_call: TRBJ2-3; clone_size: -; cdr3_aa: CASSPIRSSPSTDTQYF; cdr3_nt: TGCGCCAGCAGCCCCATAAGGTCTAGCCCTAGCACAGATACGCAGTATTTT
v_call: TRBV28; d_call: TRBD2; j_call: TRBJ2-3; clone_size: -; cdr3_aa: CASSFFAGVRDTQYF; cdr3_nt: TGTGCCAGCAGTTTTTTCGCGGGAGTTAGGGATACGCAGTATTTT
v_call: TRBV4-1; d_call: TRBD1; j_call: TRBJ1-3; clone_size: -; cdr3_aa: CASSQERDSDRNTIYF; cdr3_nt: TGCGCCAGCAGCCAAGAGCGGGACAGCGACCGAAACACCATATATTTT
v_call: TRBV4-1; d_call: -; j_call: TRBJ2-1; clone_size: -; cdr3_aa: CASSHALDSYNEQFF; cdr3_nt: TGCGCCAGCAGCCATGCACTTGACTCCTACAATGAGCAGTTCTTC
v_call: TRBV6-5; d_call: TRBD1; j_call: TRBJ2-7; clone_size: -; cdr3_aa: CASTGTGPYEQYF; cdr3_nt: TGTGCCAGCACCGGGACAGGCCCCTACGAGCAGTACTTC
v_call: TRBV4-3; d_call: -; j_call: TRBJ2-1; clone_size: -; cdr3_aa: CASSQVSGNLAAPEQFF; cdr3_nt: TGCGCCAGCAGCCAAGTCTCCGGCAATTTAGCGGCCCCCGAGCAGTTCTTC
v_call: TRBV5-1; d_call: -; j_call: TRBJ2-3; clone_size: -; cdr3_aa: CASSARPDTQYF; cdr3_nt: TGCGCCAGCAGCGCGAGGCCAGATACGCAGTATTTT
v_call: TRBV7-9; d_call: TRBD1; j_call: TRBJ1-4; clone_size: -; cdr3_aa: CASSSDRADEKLFF; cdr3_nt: TGTGCCAGCAGCTCGGACAGGGCGGACGAAAAACTGTTTTTT
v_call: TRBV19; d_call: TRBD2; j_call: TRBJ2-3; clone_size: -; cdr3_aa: CASSIARLAVSTDTQYF; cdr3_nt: TGTGCCAGTAGTATAGCGAGACTAGCGGTGAGCACAGATACGCAGTATTTT
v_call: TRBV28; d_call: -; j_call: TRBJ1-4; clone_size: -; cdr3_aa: CASRGAPVNEKLFF; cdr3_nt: TGTGCCAGCAGGGGGGCGCCAGTGAATGAAAAACTGTTTTTT
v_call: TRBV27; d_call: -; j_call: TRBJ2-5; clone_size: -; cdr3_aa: CASEIPVPSEKTQYF; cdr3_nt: TGTGCCAGCGAAATCCCTGTACCGTCAGAAAAGACCCAGTACTTC
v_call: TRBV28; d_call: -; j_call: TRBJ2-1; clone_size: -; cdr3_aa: CAASLSSYEQFF; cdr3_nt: TGTGCCGCCTCACTATCGAGCTATGAGCAGTTCTTC
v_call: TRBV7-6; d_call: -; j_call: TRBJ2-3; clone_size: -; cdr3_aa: CASSYRRSDTQYF; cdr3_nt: TGTGCCAGCAGCTATAGAAGATCAGATACGCAGTATTTT
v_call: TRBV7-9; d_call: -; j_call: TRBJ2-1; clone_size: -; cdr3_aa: CASSLEAVYNEQFF; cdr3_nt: TGTGCCAGCAGCTTAGAGGCGGTCTACAATGAGCAGTTCTTC
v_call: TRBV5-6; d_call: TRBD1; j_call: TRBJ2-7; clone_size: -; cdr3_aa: CASSPGQEARYEQYF; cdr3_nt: TGTGCCAGCAGCCCGGGACAGGAGGCACGATACGAGCAGTACTTC
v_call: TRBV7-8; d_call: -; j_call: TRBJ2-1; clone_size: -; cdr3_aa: CASSLDLEHYYNEQFF; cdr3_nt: TGTGCCAGCAGCTTAGATTTGGAGCATTATTACAATGAGCAGTTCTTC
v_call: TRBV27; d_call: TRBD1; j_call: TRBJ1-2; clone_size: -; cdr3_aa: CASSPGQGFWGGYTF; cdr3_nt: TGTGCCAGCAGCCCGGGACAGGGGTTTTGGGGCGGCTACACCTTC
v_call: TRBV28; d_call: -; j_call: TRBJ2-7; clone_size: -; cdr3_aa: CASSLVIFSEEDSYEQYF; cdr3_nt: TGTGCCAGCAGTTTAGTTATCTTCTCAGAGGAGGATTCCTACGAGCAGTACTTC
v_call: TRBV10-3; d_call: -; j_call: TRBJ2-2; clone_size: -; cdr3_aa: CAISRSRDTGELFF; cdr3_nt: TGTGCCATCTCCCGTTCCAGGGACACCGGGGAGCTGTTTTTT
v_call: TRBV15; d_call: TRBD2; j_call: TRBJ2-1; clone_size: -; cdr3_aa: CATSSPTGGPDNEQFF; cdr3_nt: TGTGCCACCAGCTCTCCCACGGGAGGGCCCGACAATGAGCAGTTCTTC
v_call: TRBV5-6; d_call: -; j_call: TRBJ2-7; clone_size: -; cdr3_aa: CASSLTVSYEQYF; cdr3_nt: TGTGCCAGCAGCCTCACAGTTTCCTACGAGCAGTACTTC
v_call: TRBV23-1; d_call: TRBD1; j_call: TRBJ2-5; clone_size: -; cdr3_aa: CASSHRDRGTQETQYF; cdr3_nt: TGCGCCAGCAGCCACCGCGACAGGGGTACACAAGAGACCCAGTACTTC
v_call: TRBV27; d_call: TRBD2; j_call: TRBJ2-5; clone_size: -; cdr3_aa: CASSFGTSAKETQYF; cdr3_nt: TGTGCCAGCAGTTTCGGGACTAGCGCTAAAGAGACCCAGTACTTC
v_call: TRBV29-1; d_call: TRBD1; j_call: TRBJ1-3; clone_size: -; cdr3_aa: CSVSGTGLGGNTIYF; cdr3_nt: TGCAGCGTGTCCGGGACAGGGTTAGGTGGAAACACCATATATTTT
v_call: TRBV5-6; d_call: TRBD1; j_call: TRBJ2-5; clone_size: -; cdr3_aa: CASSVSGGRETQYF; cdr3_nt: TGTGCCAGCAGCGTTTCAGGGGGAAGAGAGACCCAGTACTTC
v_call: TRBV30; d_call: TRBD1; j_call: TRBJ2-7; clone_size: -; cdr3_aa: CAWSVGTGEYEQYF; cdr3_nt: TGTGCCTGGAGTGTCGGGACAGGGGAATACGAGCAGTACTTC